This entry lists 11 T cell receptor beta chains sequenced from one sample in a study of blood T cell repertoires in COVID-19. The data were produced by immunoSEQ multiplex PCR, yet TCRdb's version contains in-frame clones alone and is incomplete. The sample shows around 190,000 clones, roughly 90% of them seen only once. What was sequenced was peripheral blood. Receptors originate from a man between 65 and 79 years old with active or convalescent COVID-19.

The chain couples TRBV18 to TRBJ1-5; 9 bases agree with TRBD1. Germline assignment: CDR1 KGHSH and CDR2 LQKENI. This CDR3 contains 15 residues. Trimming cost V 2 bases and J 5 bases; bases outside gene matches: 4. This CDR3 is CASSPWTGDDQPQHF. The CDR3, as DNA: TGTGCCAGCTCACCATGGACAGGGGATGATCAGCCCCAGCATTTT. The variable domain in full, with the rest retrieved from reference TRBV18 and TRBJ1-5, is NAGVMQNPRHLVRRRGQEARLRCSPMKGHSHVYWYRQLPEEGLKFMVYLQKENIIDESGMPKERFSAEFPKEGPSILRIQQVVRGDSAAYFCASSPWTGDDQPQHFGDGTRLSIL.

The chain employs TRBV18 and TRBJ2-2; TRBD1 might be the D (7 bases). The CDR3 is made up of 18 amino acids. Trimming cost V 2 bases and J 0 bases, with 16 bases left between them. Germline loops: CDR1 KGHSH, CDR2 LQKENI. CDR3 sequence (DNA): TGTGCCAGCTCACCAGCTCAGGGGGGCCATGCGAACACCGGGGAGCTGTTTTTT. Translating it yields CASSPAQGGHANTGELFF.

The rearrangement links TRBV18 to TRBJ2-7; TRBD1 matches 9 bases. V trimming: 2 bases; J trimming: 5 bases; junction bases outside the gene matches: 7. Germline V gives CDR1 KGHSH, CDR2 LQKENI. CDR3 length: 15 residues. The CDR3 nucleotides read TGTGCCAGCTCACCAATGGGGACAGGGAACCACGAGCAGTACTTC. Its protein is CASSPMGTGNHEQYF.

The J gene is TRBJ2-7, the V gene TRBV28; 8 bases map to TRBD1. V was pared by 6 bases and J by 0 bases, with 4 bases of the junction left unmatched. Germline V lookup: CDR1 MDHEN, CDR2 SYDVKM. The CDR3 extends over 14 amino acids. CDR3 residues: CASRDRANSYEQYF. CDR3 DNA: TGTGCCAGCAGGGACAGGGCTAACTCCTACGAGCAGTACTTC.

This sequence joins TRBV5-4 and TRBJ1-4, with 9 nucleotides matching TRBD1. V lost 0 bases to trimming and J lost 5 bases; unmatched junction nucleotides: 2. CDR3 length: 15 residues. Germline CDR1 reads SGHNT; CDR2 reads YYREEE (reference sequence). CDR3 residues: CASSLGGTGNEKLFF. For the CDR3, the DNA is TGTGCCAGCAGCTTGGGCGGGACAGGGAATGAAAAACTGTTTTTT.

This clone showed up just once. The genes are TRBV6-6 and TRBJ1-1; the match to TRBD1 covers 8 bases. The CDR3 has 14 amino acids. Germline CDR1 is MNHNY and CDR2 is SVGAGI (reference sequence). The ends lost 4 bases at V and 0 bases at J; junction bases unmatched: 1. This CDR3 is CASSLDRVNTEAFF. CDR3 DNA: TGTGCCAGCAGTTTGGACAGGGTGAACACTGAAGCTTTCTTT.

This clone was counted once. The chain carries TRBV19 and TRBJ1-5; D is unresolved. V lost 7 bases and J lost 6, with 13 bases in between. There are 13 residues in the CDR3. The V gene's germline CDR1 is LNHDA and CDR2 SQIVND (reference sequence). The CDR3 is CASTPNTVQPQHF. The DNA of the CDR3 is TGTGCCAGTACCCCAAATACAGTTCAGCCCCAGCATTTT. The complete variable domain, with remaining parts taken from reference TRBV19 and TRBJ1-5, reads DGGITQSPKYLFRKEGQNVTLSCEQNLNHDAMYWYRQDPGQGLRLIYYSQIVNDFQKGDIAEGYSVSREKKESFPLTVTSAQKNPTAFYLCASTPNTVQPQHFGDGTRLSIL.

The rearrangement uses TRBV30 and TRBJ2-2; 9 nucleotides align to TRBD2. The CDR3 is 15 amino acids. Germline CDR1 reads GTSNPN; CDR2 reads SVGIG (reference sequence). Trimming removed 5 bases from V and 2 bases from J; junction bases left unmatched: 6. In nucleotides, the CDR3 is TGTGCCTGGCGAAAGACTAGCGGAAACACCGGGGAGCTGTTTTTT. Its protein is CAWRKTSGNTGELFF.

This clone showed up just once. The CDR3 loop is CASRTGANEKLFF. The CDR3 region has the DNA TGTGCCAGTCGAACAGGGGCGAATGAAAAACTGTTTTTT. The chain carries TRBV19 and TRBJ1-4; 7 nucleotides match TRBD1. Germline CDR1 is LNHDA and CDR2 is SQIVND (reference sequence). J gave up 5 bases and V 8 bases, and 5 bases lay outside the gene matches. This CDR3 spans 13 amino acids.

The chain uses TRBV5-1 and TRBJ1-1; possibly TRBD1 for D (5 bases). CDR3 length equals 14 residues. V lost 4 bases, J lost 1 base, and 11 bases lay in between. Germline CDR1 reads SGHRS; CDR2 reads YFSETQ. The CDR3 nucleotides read TGCGCCAGCAGCAAGGACAACCGGAACACTGAAGCTTTCTTT. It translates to CASSKDNRNTEAFF.

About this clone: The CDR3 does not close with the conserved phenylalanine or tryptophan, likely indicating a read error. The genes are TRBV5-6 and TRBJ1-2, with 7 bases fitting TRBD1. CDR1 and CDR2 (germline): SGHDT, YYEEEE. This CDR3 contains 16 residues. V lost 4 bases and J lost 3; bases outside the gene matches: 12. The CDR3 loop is CASSVRDSGVDYGYTL. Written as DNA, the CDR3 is TGTGCCAGCAGCGTCCGGGACAGTGGGGTGGACTATGGCTACACCCTC.